This TCR beta chain was retrieved from a study of identical twins. TCRdb reprocessed the 5' RACE reads with MiXCR, giving one entry per CDR3 protein. Of around 1.7 million distinct CDR3 sequences listed, less than 35% are singletons. Germline V gene sequence: CDR1 MGHDK, CDR2 SYGVNS. CDR3 length equals 13 residues. Trimming cost V 3 bases and J 2 bases, with 5 bases left between them. Material: cord blood. This TCR derives from a newborn girl in good health. The chain combines TRBV25-1 with TRBJ1-3; D is unresolved. The DNA of the CDR3 is TGTGCCAGCAGTGAGGTCCCTGGAAACACCATATATTTT. It codes for CASSEVPGNTIYF.